Here is one TCR beta chain with its context. These data are taken from a study of blood T cell repertoires in COVID-19. Looking at the study overall: The analysed material was cDNA or gDNA that came from T cells, B-cell-depleted T cells, or PBMCs.

In the original workflow: Using reference gene primer amplification, nucleated cell counts were estimated. Assay used: immunoSEQ multiplex PCR; TCRdb lists only in-frame clones, some missing. From that table come the V and J calls and clone size; the DNA was used to work out D and trimming. The sample shows tens of thousands of clones, 70% to 80% of them seen only once. The receptor was derived from a man aged 65 to 79 with acute or convalescent COVID-19. Sequenced sample: peripheral blood.

The CDR3, as DNA: TGTGCCAGCAGTTTACGGGGGGGGTCCGAGCAGTACTTC. It is translated as CASSLRGGSEQYF. The V and J genes are TRBV12-3 or TRBV12-4 and TRBJ2-7; 8 bases fit TRBD2. V lost 2 bases and J lost 6; bases outside the gene matches: 3. The CDR3 sequence is 13 residues long.